This T cell receptor (beta chain) was sequenced in a study of T cells in Graves' hyperthyroidism and ophthalmopathy. Study information: The initial diagnosis was the point when peripheral blood was collected, ahead of any treatment.

CDR3 length: 14 residues. CDR1 SGHTA and CDR2 FQGNSA come from the germline V gene. Trimming shortened V by 7 bases and J by 4 bases, and 16 bases separated the two germline ends. Diagnoses were established using clinical symptoms, serum thyroxine and TRAb, thyroid ultrasound and orbital computed tomography. The CDR3 regions of TCR beta were amplified from RNA transcripts. Using the HTBI primer set, a first-round RT-PCR was run on the TCR CDR3. TCRdb re-called the multiplex PCR reads through MiXCR, storing one row per CDR3 protein. The repertoire consists of hundreds of thousands of distinct CDR3 sequences, with 14% to 15% occurring once and the leading ten covering roughly 13%. This clonotype was counted ten times or more. What it binds is not known. Whole-study findings and limits: The model's output predicted ophthalmopathy at a median of about 5.9 months prior to onset. In blood, most of the thyroid clonotypes expanded above 0.001 were also present.

The sequenced material came from blood. The chain couples TRBV7-2 to TRBJ1-2, with no clear D. The TCR comes from a man between 18 and 29 years old with Graves' ophthalmopathy. This chain's CDR3 is CASTRSGSSYGYTF. CDR3 bases: TGTGCCAGCACCAGGTCGGGGAGTAGCTATGGCTACACCTTC.